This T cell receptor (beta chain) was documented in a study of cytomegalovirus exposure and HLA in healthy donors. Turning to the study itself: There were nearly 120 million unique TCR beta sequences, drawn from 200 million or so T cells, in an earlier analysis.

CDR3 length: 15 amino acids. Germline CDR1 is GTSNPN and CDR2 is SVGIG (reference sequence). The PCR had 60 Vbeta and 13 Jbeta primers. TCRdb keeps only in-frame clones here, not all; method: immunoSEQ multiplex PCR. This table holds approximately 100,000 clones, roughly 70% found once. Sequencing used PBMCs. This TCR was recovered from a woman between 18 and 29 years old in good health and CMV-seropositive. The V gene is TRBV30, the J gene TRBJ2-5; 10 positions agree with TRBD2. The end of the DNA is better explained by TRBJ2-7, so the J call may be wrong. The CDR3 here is CAWSDLLAGSYEQYF. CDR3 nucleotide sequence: TGTGCCTGGAGCGATTTACTAGCGGGATCCTACGAGCAGTACTTC.